A selection of T cell receptor beta chains follows, all from one sample in a study of cytomegalovirus exposure and HLA in healthy donors. TCRdb's copy holds only in-frame clones and misses some; the assay was immunoSEQ multiplex PCR. The top ten clones hold about 1.9% of a sample with about 170,000 clones, around 80% of them seen once. Input material: PBMCs. The receptors stem from a young woman in good health and CMV-seropositive. Each CDR3 is given with its conserved first and last residue. The D gene is left open where the match is weak.

TRBV4-3	-	-	CASSQDTGLYEQYF
TRBV28	-	TRBJ1-2	CASSLLAGVEGYTF
TRBV5-1	-	TRBJ2-1	CASSLGGGPYNEQFF
TRBV15	TRBD1	TRBJ1-6	CATRTLGQGYYNSPLHF
TRBV28	TRBD1	TRBJ1-1	CASSLQGAEAFF
TRBV29-1	TRBD1	TRBJ1-1	CSGGGLVSEAFF
TRBV30	-	TRBJ1-6	CAWRGVGMASSYNSPLHF
TRBV7-9	TRBD1	TRBJ2-1	CASSPRRDRVNNEQFF
TRBV6-5	TRBD1	TRBJ1-1	CASSYQGGSTEAFF
TRBV7-7	-	TRBJ2-5	CASSPQADQETQYF
TRBV11-2	-	TRBJ1-1	CASRYTGNTEAFF
TRBV7-8	TRBD1	TRBJ2-7	CASSSNRGPGGEQYF
TRBV18	-	TRBJ2-3	CASSPSSTDTQYF
TRBV5-1	TRBD1	TRBJ2-7	CASSPQGQGSYEQYF
TRBV19	TRBD1	TRBJ2-6	CASRGPDRQPSGANVLTF
TRBV5-8	TRBD1	TRBJ1-1	CASTVDRGVTEAFF
TRBV9	TRBD1	TRBJ2-7	CASSLSGQGDEQYF
TRBV5-4	TRBD2	TRBJ2-3	CASSSGLGPDTQYF
TRBV6-5	-	TRBJ2-1	CASSYNELSEQFF
TRBV30	-	TRBJ2-5	CAWPPGAQYF
TRBV9	-	TRBJ2-5	CASSVAGSGETQYF
TRBV10-3	TRBD1	TRBJ1-4	CAISDQGANEKLFF
TRBV7-2	-	TRBJ1-2	CASSLVQGRIRGYTF
TRBV10-3	-	TRBJ2-2	CAIGAVAGRTGELFF
TRBV5-1	TRBD2	TRBJ2-3	CASQERGSTDTQYF
TRBV28	-	TRBJ2-7	CASSFRGGSYEQYF
TRBV29-1	-	TRBJ1-1	CSGEPGYNTEAFF
TRBV5-4	-	TRBJ2-3	CASSLRIYTDTQYF
TRBV6-6	TRBD1	TRBJ2-7	CASSYSMGQLGEQYF
TRBV11-2	-	TRBJ1-2	CASSPSRNYGYTF
TRBV19	TRBD2	TRBJ2-7	CASIGGLGSEQYF
TRBV29-1	-	TRBJ1-2	CSVKGGRIGRGGYTF
TRBV28	TRBD1	TRBJ1-2	CASRGFRGRNYGYTF
TRBV9	-	TRBJ2-7	CASSVGTGQGYEQYF
TRBV18	-	TRBJ1-2	CASSPSAPGISNYGYTF
TRBV10-3	TRBD1	TRBJ2-2	CAISGVTGGTGELFF
TRBV19	TRBD1	TRBJ2-1	CASSPASWTGGYNEQFF
TRBV30	-	TRBJ1-3	CAYSRVSSGNTIYF
TRBV13	-	TRBJ2-1	CASYAWESGSNEQFF
TRBV5-1	TRBD2	TRBJ2-7	CASSPYLAGGTYEQYF
TRBV30	TRBD1	TRBJ1-5	CAWSDIGTDQPQHF
TRBV6-5	-	TRBJ1-4	CASSPGQINEKLFF
TRBV7-8	TRBD1	TRBJ1-4	CASSPKKGQYNEKLFF
TRBV11-2	TRBD2	TRBJ2-5	CASSSILAGRAQYF
TRBV7-9	-	TRBJ2-7	CASSSSIAEDSYEQYF
TRBV7-9	TRBD1	TRBJ2-7	CASSLWTRSGTGGNEQYF